The TCR beta chain under discussion was sequenced for a study of Tregs in tolerant kidney transplant recipients. Regarding the study as a whole: Validation in larger populations is needed because few patients were studied.

With regard to this clone: Its cognate antigen is unknown.

Related graft donors supplied nonmyeloablative bone marrow transplants, and mixed chimerism was transient. Measured with immunoSEQ multiplex PCR; TCRdb has only the in-frame clones, and not every one. The sample carries about 50,000 clones, approximately 89% recorded once. The CDR3 extends over 15 amino acids. Trimming removed 0 bases from V and 0 bases from J, with 11 bases in between. CDR1 is GTSNPN, CDR2 SVGIG, per germline (reference sequence). The material was CD8+ T cells from blood (PBMCs), obtained 12 months after the transplant. This TCR was recovered from a human patient who received a combined kidney and bone marrow transplant. The graft donor may be the source of some T cells. The rearrangement links TRBV30 to TRBJ1-1, with a tentative D call TRBD1 (6 bases). CDR3 nucleotides: TGTGCCTGGAGTGTACCAGGGGTAATGAACACTGAAGCTTTCTTT. This translates into CAWSVPGVMNTEAFF.